The clone carrying this TCR beta chain was seen only a few times. Its matching antigen is unknown. Trimming took 9 bases from V and 8 from J; bases not matched to a gene: 12. The CDR3 length is 15 residues. CDR1 and CDR2 (germline): SGHVS, FQNEAQ. Primed by a sample-barcoded 5' primer and a J-beta primer mix, a second PCR proceeded for 7 to 11 cycles. TCRdb reprocessed the 5' RACE reads via MiXCR and lists one record per CDR3 protein. The data contain 1.4 million to 1.5 million distinct CDR3 sequences, 42% of them singletons. The data are from a study of blood T cells in healthy people across ages. Whole-study findings and limits: Comparison with aged donors showed that long-lived donors had more naive CD4+ cells and higher diversity.

The TCR comes from a young woman in good health. The sample was blood. The chain carries TRBV7-8 and TRBJ2-1, with 11 bases matching TRBD2. DNA for the CDR3: TGTGCCAGTCAACTACTAGCGGGGGACCATTATGAGCAGTTCTTC. Residues: CASQLLAGDHYEQFF.